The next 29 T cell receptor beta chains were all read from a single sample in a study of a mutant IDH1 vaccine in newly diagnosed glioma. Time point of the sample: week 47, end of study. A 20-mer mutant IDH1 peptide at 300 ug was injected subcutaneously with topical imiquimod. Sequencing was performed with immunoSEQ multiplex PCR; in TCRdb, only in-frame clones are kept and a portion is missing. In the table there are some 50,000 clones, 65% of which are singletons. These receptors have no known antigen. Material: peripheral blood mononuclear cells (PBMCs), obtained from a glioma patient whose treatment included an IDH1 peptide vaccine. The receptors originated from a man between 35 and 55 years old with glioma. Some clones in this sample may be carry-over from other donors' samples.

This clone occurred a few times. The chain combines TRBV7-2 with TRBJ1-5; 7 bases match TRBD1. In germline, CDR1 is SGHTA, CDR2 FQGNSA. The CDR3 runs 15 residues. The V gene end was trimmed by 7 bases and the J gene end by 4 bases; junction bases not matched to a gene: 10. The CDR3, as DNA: TGTGCCAGCAACACACAGGGGTCGGTTAATCAGCCCCAGCATTTT. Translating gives CASNTQGSVNQPQHF.

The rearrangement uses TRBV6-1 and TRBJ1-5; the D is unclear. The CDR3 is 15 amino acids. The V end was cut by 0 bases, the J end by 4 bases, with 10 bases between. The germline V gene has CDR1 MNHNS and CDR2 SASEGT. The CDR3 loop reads CASSEAPHRNQPQHF. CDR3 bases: TGTGCCAGCAGTGAAGCCCCCCACAGAAATCAGCCCCAGCATTTT.

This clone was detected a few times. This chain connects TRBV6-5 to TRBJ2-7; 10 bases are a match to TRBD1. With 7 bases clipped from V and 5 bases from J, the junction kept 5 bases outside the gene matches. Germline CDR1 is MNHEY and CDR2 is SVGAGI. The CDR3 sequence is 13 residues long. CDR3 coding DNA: TGTGCCAGCACCAAGACAGGGGGCCACGAGCAGTACTTC. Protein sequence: CASTKTGGHEQYF.

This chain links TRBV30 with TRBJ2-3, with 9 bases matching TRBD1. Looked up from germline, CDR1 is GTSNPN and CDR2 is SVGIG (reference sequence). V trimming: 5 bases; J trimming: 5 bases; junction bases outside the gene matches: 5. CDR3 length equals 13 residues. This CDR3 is CAWAGTGRDTQYF. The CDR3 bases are TGTGCCTGGGCCGGGACAGGGAGAGATACGCAGTATTTT. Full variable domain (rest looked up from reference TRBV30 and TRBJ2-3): SQTIHQWPATLVQPVGSPLSLECTVEGTSNPNLYWYRQAAGRGLQLLFYSVGIGQISSEVPQNLSASRPQDRQFILSSKKLLLSDSGFYLCAWAGTGRDTQYFGPGTRLTVL.

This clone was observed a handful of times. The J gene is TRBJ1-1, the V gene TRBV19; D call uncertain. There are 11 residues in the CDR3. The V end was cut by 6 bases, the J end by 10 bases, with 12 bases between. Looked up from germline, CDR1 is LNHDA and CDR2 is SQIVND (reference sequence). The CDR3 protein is CASRDGGRAFF. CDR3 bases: TGTGCCAGTAGGGATGGTGGCAGAGCTTTCTTT.

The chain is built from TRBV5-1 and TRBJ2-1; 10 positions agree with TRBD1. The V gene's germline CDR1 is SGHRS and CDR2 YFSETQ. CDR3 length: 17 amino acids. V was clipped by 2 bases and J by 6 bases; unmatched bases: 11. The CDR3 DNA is TGCGCCAGCAGCTTAGGTGGTTGGAGGGACAGGGGCAATGAGCAGTTCTTC. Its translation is CASSLGGWRDRGNEQFF.

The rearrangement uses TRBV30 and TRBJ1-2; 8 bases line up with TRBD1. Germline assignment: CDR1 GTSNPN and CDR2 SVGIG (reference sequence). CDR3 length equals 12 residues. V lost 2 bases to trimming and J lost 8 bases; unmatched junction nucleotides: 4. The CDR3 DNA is TGTGCCTGGAGTCAGGACAGGGAAGGCTACACCTTC. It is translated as CAWSQDREGYTF. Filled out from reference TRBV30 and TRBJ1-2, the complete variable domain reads SQTIHQWPATLVQPVGSPLSLECTVEGTSNPNLYWYRQAAGRGLQLLFYSVGIGQISSEVPQNLSASRPQDRQFILSSKKLLLSDSGFYLCAWSQDREGYTFGSGTRLTVV.

CDR3 residues: CASSESSVTGELFF. Written as DNA, the CDR3 is TGTGCCAGCAGTGAATCTAGCGTCACCGGGGAGCTGTTTTTT. V and J are TRBV6-4 and TRBJ2-2; D might be TRBD2 (6 bases). The ends were cut back, 3 bases at V and 4 bases at J, with 9 bases in the middle. The CDR3 spans 14 residues. Per the germline V gene, CDR1 is MRHNA and CDR2 is SNTAGT.

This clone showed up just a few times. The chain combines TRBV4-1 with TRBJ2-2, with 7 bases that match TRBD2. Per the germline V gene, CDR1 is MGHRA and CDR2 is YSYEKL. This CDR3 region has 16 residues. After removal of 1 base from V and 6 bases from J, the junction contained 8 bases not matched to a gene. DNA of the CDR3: TGCGCCAGCAGCCAAGGGCGGGGGAAGGGTTCCGGGGAGCTGTTTTTT. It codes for CASSQGRGKGSGELFF.

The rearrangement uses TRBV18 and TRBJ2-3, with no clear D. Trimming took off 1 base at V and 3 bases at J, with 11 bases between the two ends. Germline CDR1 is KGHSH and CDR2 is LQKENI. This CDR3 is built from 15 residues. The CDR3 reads CASSPRSLTTDTQYF. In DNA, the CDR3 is TGTGCCAGCTCACCACGGTCGCTCACGACAGATACGCAGTATTTT.

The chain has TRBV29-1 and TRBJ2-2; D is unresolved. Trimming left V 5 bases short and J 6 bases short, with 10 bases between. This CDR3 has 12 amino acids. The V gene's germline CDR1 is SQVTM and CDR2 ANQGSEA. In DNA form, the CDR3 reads TGCAGCGTTTTAGGTTGGGCCGGGGAGCTGTTTTTT. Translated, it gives CSVLGWAGELFF.

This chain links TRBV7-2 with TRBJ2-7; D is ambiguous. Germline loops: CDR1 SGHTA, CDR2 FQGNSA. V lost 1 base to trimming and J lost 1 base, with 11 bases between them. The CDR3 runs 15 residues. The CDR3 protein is CASSLVASESYEQYF. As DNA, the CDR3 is TGTGCCAGCAGCTTAGTGGCTAGTGAATCCTACGAGCAGTACTTC. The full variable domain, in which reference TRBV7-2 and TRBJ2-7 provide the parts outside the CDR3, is GAGVSQSPSNKVTEKGKDVELRCDPISGHTALYWYRQSLGQGLEFLIYFQGNSAPDKSGLPSDRFSAERTGGSVSTLTIQRTQQEDSAVYLCASSLVASESYEQYFGPGTRLTVT.

CDR3 amino acids: CASSARGLAGGQETQYF. The CDR3 DNA reads as TGTGCCAGCAGCGCAAGGGGACTAGCGGGGGGACAAGAGACCCAGTACTTC. The chain has TRBV5-6 and TRBJ2-5, with 15 bases that match TRBD2. The junction had 6 bases not matched to a gene; V was cut back by 4 bases and J by 2 bases. CDR3 length: 17 amino acids. Germline lookup yields CDR1 SGHDT and CDR2 YYEEEE. Together with reference TRBV5-6 and TRBJ2-5, the CDR3 gives the full variable domain: DAGVTQSPTHLIKTRGQQVTLRCSPKSGHDTVSWYQQALGQGPQFIFQYYEEEERQRGNFPDRFSGHQFPNYSSELNVNALLLGDSALYLCASSARGLAGGQETQYFGPGTRLLVL.

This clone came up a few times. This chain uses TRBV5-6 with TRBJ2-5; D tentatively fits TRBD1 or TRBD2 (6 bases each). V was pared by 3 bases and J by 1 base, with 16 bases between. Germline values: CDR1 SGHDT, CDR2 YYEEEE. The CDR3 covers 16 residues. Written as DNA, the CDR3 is TGTGCCAGCAGCTCAGTCGAGGGGGGCTCCCAAGAGACCCAGTACTTC. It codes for CASSSVEGGSQETQYF.

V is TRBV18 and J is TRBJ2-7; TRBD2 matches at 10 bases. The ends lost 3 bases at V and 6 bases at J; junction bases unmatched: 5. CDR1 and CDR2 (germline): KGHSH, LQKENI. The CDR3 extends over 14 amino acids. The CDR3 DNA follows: TGTGCCAGCTCACCGGTAGCGGGGGGCAGCGAGCAGTACTTC. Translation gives CASSPVAGGSEQYF.

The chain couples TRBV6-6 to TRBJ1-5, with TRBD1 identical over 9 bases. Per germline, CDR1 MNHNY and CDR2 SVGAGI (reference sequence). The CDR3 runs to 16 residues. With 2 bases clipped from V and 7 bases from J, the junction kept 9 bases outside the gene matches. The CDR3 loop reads CASSYRDREGRQPQHF. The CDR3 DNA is TGTGCCAGCAGTTACCGGGACAGGGAAGGAAGGCAGCCCCAGCATTTT.

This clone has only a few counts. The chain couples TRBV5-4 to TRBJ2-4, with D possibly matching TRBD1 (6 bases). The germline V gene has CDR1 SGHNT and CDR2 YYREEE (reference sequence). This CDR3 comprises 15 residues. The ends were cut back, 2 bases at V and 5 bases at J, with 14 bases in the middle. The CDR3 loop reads CASSLFPGHQNIQYF. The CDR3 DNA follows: TGTGCCAGCAGCTTATTTCCGGGACACCAAAACATTCAGTACTTC.

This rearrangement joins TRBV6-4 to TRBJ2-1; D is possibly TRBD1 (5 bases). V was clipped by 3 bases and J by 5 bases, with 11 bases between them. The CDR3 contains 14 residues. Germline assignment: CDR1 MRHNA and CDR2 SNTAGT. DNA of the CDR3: TGTGCCAGCAGTGAAAGGGGCGAGAACAATGAGCAGTTCTTC. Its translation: CASSERGENNEQFF.

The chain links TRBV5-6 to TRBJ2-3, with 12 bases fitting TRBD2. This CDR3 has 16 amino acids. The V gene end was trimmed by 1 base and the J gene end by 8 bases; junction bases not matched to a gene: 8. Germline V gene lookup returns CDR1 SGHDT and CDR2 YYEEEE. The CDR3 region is CASSLYPSGGAGTQYF. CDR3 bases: TGTGCCAGCAGCTTGTATCCTAGCGGGGGGGCTGGTACGCAGTATTTT.

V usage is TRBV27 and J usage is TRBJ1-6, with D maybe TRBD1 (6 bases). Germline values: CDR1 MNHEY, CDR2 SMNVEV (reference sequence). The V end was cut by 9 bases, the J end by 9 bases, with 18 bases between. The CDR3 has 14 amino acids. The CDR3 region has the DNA TGTGCCAGTAGGGGGGGCAGGGCCGGTTCACCCCTCCACTTT. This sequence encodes CASRGGRAGSPLHF.

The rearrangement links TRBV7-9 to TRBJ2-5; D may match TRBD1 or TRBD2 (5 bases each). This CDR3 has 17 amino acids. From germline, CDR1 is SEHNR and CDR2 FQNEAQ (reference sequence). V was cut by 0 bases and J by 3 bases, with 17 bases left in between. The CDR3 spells CASSLAYVRDGKETQYF. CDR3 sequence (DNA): TGTGCCAGCAGCTTAGCATATGTAAGGGACGGGAAAGAGACCCAGTACTTC.

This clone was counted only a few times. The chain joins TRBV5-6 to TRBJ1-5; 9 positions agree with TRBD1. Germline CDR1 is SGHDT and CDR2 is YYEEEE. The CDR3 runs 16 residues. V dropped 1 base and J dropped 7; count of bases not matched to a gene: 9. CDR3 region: CASSLYHRGLAQPQHF. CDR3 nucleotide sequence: TGTGCCAGCAGCTTGTATCACAGGGGGCTCGCGCAGCCCCAGCATTTT.

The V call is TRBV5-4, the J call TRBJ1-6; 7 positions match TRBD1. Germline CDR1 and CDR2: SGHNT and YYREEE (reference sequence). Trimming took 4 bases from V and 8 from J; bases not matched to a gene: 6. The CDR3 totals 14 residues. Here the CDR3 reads CASSLGQNYSPLHF. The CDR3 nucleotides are TGTGCCAGCAGCCTGGGACAGAACTATTCACCCCTCCACTTT.

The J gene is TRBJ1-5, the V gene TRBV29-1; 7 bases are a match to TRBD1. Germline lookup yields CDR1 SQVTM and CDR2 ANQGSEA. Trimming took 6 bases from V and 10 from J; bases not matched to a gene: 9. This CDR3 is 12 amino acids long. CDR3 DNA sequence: TGCAGCGTGGGAGACAGGGAATTACCCCAGCATTTT. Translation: CSVGDRELPQHF.

The CDR3 region has the DNA TGTGCCTGGACTATTAGCGGGGTTGTCTACAATGAGCAGTTCTTC. It encodes CAWTISGVVYNEQFF. The chain recombines TRBV30 with TRBJ2-1; 8 bases map to TRBD2. The CDR3 is 15 amino acids. Germline lookup yields CDR1 GTSNPN and CDR2 SVGIG (reference sequence). V lost 4 bases and J lost 3; bases outside the gene matches: 8.

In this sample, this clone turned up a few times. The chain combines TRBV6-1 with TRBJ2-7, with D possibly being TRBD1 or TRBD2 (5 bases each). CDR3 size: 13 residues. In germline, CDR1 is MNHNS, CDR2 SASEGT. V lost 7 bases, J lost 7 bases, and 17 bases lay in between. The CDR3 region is CASTPKQDSEQYF. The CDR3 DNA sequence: TGTGCCAGCACCCCGAAACAGGACTCGGAGCAGTACTTC.

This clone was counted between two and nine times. This CDR3 reads CASRALAGHNEQFF. CDR3 in DNA: TGTGCCAGCAGGGCCCTAGCGGGTCACAATGAGCAGTTCTTC. The chain recombines TRBV2 with TRBJ2-1, with 8 bases that match TRBD2. CDR1 and CDR2 (germline): SNHLY, FYNNEI. CDR3 length: 14 residues. V was pared by 6 bases and J by 5 bases, with 6 bases of the junction left unmatched.

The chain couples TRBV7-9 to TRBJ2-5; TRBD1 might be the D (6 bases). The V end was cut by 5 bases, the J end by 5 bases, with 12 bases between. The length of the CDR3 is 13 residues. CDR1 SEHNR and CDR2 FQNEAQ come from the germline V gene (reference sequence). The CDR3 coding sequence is TGTGCCAGCAGCACAACAGGGACGGAGACCCAGTACTTC. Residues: CASSTTGTETQYF.

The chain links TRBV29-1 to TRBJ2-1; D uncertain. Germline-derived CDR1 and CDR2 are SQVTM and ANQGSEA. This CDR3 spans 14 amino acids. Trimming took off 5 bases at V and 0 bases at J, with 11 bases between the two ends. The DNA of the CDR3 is TGCAGCGTTCGGACCGAGAGCTCCTACAATGAGCAGTTCTTC. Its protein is CSVRTESSYNEQFF.